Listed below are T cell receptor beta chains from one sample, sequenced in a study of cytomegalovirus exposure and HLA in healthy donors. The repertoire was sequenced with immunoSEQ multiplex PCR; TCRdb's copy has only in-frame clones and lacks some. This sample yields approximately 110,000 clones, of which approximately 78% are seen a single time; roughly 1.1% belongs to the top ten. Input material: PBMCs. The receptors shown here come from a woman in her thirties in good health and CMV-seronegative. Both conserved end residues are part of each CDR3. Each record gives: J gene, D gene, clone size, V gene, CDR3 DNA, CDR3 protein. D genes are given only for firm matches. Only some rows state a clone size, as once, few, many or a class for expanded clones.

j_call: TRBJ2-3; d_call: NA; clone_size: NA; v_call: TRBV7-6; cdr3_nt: TGTGCCAGCAGCCCCCTAGCGTTGGCAGATACGCAGTATTTT; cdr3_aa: CASSPLALADTQYF
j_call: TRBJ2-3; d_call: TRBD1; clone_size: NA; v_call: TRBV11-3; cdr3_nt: TGTGCCAGCAGCTTAGCTCGGGACAGCCTAAGCACAGATACGCAGTATTTT; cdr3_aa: CASSLARDSLSTDTQYF
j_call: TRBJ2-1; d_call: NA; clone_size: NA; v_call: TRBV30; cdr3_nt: TGTGCCTGGAGTGTAGACGGAGCATACAATGAGCAGTTCTTC; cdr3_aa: CAWSVDGAYNEQFF
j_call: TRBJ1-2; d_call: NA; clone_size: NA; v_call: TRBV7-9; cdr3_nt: TGTGCCAGCACCCAGAGAGGACAGATGTTATACACCTTC; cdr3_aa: CASTQRGQMLYTF
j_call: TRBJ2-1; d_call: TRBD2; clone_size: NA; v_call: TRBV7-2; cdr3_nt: TGTGCCAGCAGCTCGCCTATAGCGGGAGCCTACAATGAGCAGTTCTTC; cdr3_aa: CASSSPIAGAYNEQFF
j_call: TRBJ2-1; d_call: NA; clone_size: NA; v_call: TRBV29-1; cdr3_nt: TGCAGCGTTGAAGTGGCAGGTGGGGAGCAGTTCTTC; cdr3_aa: CSVEVAGGEQFF
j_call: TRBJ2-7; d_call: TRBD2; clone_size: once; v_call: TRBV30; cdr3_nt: TGTGCCTGGAGTGGAGGCGGGAGCTCCTACGAGCAGTACTTC; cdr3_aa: CAWSGGGSSYEQYF
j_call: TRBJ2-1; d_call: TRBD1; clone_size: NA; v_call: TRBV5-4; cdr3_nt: TGTGCCAGCAGCTTAAAGGACAGGGGGCCCTACAATGAGCAGTTCTTC; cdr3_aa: CASSLKDRGPYNEQFF
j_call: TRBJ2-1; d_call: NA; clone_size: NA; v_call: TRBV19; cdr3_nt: TGTGCCAGTAGTCCTGGGTATCGGGGAGCCTACAATGAGCAGTTCTTC; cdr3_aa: CASSPGYRGAYNEQFF
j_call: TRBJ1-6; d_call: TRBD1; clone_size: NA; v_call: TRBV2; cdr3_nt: TGTGCCAGCAGAGACAGGGCCCAATCTTCACCCCTCCACTTT; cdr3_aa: CASRDRAQSSPLHF
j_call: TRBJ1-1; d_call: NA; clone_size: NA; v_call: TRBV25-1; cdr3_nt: TGTGCCAGCCGGAGGAGGAACACTGAAGCTTTCTTT; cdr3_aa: CASRRRNTEAFF
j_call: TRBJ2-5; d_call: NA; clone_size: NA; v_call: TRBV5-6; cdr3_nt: TGTGCCAGCAGCTTGGCGCTGAGCGGTCAAGAGACCCAGTACTTC; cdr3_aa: CASSLALSGQETQYF
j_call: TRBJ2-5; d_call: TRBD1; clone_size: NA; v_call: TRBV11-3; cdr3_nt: TGTGCCAGCAGCAAGCTAGGGGGCTCGGAGACCCAGTACTTC; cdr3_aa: CASSKLGGSETQYF
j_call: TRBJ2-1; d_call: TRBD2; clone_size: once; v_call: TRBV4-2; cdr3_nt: TGTGCCAGCAGCCTTGGACTAGCGGGAAGTATTGAGCAGTTCTTC; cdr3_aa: CASSLGLAGSIEQFF
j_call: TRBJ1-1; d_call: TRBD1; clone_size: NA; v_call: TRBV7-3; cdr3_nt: TGTGCCAGCAGCTCACAGGGGCCGAACACTGAAGCTTTCTTT; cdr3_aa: CASSSQGPNTEAFF
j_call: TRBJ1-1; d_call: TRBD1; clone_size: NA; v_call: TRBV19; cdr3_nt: TGTGCCAGTAGTACCACAGGGGTTTTCACTGAAGCTTTCTTT; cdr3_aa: CASSTTGVFTEAFF
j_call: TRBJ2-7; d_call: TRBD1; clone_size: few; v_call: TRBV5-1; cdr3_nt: TGCGCCAGCAAGGAGACAGGGGTCGGAGAGCAGTACTTC; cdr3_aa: CASKETGVGEQYF
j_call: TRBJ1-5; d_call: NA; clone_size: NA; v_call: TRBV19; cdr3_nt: TGTGCCACCCAAATTAAGGGAGGCAATCAGCCCCAGCATTTT; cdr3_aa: CATQIKGGNQPQHF
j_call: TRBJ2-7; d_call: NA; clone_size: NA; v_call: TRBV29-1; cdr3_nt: TGCAGCGGCCTACAGGGAACCTCCTACGAGCAGTACTTC; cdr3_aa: CSGLQGTSYEQYF
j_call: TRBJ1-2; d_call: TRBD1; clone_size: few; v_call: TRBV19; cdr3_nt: TGTGCCAGTAGTAGGCGGACAGGCTATGGCTACACCTTC; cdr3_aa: CASSRRTGYGYTF
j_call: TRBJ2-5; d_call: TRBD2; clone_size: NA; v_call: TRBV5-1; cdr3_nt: TGCGCCAGCAGCTTAACTAGCGGGGGGGAGACCCAGTACTTC; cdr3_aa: CASSLTSGGETQYF
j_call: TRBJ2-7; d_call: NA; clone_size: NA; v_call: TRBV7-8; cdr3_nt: TGTGCCAGCAGCTTAAACGCCAGGGCCTACGAGCAGTACTTC; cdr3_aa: CASSLNARAYEQYF
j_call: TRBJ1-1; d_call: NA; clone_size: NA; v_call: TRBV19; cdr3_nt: TGTGCCAGTAGTAGGGCAGGGGTGGGTACTGAAGCTTTCTTT; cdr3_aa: CASSRAGVGTEAFF
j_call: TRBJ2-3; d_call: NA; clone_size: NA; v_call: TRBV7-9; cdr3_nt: TGTGCCAGCAGCACGTGGAGGGGGCGGGACACAGATACGCAGTATTTT; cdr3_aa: CASSTWRGRDTDTQYF
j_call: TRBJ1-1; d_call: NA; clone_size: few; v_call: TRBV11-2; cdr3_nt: TGTGCCAGCAGACTCGCAGGGATGAACACTGAAGCTTTCTTT; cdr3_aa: CASRLAGMNTEAFF
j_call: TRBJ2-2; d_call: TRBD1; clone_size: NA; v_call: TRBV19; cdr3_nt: TGTGCCAGTAGTACCGGGACAGGGGTTCTCTTGTACACCGGGGAGCTGTTTTTT; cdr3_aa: CASSTGTGVLLYTGELFF
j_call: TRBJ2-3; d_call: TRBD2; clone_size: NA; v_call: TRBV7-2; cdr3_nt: TGTGCCAGCAGCTTCTGGACTAGTCCGGATACGCAGTATTTT; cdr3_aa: CASSFWTSPDTQYF
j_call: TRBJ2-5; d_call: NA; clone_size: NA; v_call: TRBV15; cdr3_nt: TGTGCCACCAGCAGAGATCTCACAGCCCAAGAGACCCAGTACTTC; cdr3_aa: CATSRDLTAQETQYF
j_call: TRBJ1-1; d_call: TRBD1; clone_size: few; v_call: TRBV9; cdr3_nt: TGTGCCAGCAGCGGGGGACAGGGATTAGTGAACACTGAAGCTTTCTTT; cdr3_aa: CASSGGQGLVNTEAFF
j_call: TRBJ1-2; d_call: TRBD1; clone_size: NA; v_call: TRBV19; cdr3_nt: TGTGCCAGTAGTGCCTCCGGGACAGGGGGCTATGGCTACACCTTC; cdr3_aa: CASSASGTGGYGYTF
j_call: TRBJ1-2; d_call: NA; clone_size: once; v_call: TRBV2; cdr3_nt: TGTGCCAGCAGTCCAACAGGGAACTATGGCCACACCTTC; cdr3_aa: CASSPTGNYGHTF
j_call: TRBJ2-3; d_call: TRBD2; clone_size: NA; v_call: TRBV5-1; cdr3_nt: TGCGCCAGCAGCATCCAATGGGAGGGGGATACGCAGTATTTT; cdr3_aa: CASSIQWEGDTQYF
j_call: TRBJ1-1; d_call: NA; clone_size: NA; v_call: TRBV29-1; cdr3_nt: TGCTCCTGTTTGAACACTGAAGCTTTCTTT; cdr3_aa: CSCLNTEAFF
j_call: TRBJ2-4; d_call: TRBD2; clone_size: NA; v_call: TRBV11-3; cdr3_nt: TGTGCCAGCAGCTTAAGGCTAGCGGGAGTACAAAACATTCAGTACTTC; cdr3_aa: CASSLRLAGVQNIQYF
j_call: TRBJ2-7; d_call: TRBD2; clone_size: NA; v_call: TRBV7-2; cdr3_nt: TGTGCCAGCAGCCCCCAGCGGGGCGGATCCTACGAGCAGTACTTC; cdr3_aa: CASSPQRGGSYEQYF
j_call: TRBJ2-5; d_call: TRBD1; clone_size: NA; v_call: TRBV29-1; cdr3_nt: TGCAGCGTATCCGACAGGGGGCCGCGACCCATTAGGGAGACCCAGTACTTC; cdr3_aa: CSVSDRGPRPIRETQYF
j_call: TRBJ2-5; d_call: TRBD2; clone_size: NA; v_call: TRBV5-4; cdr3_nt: TGTGCCAGCAGCAATCAAGGGACTAGTCGGGAGACCCAGTACTTC; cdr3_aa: CASSNQGTSRETQYF
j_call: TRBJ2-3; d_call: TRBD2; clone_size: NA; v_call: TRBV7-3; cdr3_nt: TGTGCCAGCAGCTTAGTAGATAGCGGGGGGCGTAGAGATACGCAGTATTTT; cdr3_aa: CASSLVDSGGRRDTQYF
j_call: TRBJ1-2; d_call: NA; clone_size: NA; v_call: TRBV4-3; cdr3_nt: TGCGCCAGCAGCCAAGATTGGGCCCTTCGGGAGGGCTACACCTTC; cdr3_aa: CASSQDWALREGYTF
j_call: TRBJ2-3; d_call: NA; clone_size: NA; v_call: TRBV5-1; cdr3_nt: TGCGCCAGCAGCTCCGGGAGAGTCCTAAGTTGGACGCAGTATTTT; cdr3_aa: CASSSGRVLSWTQYF
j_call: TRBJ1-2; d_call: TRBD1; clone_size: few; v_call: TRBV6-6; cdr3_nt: TGTGCCAGCAGTTACCTAGGGACAGGGGATGGCTACACCTTC; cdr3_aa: CASSYLGTGDGYTF
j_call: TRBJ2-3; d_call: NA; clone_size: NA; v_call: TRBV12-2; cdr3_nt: TGTGCAAACCGGACGGGGGACACAGATACGCAGTATTTT; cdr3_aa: CANRTGDTDTQYF
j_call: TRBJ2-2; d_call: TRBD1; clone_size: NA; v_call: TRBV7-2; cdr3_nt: TGTGCCAGCAGCTTAAGTAAGGCAGGGGGCTATAACGGGGAGCTGTTTTTT; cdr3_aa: CASSLSKAGGYNGELFF
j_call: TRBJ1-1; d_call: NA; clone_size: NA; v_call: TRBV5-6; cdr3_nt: TGTGCCAGCAGCTTTGGACAGAACACTGAAGCTTTCTTT; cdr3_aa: CASSFGQNTEAFF
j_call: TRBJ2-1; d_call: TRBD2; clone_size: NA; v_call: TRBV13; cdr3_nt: TGTGCCAGCAGCTGGCGGGGGGCCGCTGAAAATGAGCAGTTCTTC; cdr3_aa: CASSWRGAAENEQFF
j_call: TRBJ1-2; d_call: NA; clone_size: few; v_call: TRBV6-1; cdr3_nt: TGTGCCAGCAGTGAAGCTCACGGGACACACTATGGCTACACCTTC; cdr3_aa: CASSEAHGTHYGYTF
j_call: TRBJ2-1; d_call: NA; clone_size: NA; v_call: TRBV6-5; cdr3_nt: TGTGCCAGCAGTTATGACCCTAGCTCCTACAATGAGCAGTTCTTC; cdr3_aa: CASSYDPSSYNEQFF
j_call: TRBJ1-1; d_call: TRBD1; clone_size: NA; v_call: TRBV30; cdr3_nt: TGTGCCTGGAGTGTAATTGGGACAGGTTTTAATTTGAATCGGCCGAATAACACTGAAGCTTTCTTT; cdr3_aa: CAWSVIGTGFNLNRPNNTEAFF
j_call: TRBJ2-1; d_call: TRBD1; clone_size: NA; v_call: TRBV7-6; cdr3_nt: TGTGCCAGCAGCGGACAGGGCCGTTTCTACAATGAGCAGTTCTTC; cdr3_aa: CASSGQGRFYNEQFF
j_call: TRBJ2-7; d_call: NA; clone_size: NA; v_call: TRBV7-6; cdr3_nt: TGTGCCAGCAGTCAGCGACAGGAGAGCTACGAGCAGTACTTC; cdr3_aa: CASSQRQESYEQYF
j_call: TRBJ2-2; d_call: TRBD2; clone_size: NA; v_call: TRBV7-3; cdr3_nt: TGTGCCAGCAGCCCCCGCCCCTGGCTAGCGGGTCCCACCGGGGAGCTGTTTTTT; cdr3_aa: CASSPRPWLAGPTGELFF
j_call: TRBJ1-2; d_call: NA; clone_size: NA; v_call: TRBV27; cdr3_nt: TGTGCCAGCAGACAAAAACCGGAGCTAGGGGGTGGCTACACCTTC; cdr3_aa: CASRQKPELGGGYTF
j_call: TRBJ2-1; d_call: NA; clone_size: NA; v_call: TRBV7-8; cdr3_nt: TGTGCCAGCAGCCACCCCCGGACAGAATCCTACAATGAGCAGTTCTTC; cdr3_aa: CASSHPRTESYNEQFF
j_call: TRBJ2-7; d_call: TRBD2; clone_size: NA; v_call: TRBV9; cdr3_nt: TGTGCCAGCAGCGTAGGGGGAGCGGGAGGGACCTCCTACGAGCAGTACTTC; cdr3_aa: CASSVGGAGGTSYEQYF
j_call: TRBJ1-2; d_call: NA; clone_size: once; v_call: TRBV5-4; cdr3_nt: TGTGCCAGCAGCTGGGAGCGGGACTCATGGTATGGCTACACCTTC; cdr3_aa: CASSWERDSWYGYTF